This is a list of T cell receptor beta chains from one sample in a study of breast tumors, draining lymph nodes, adjacent tissues. MiXCR, run by TCRdb on the multiplex PCR reads, gives a single entry per CDR3 protein. The data hold fewer than 25,000 distinct CDR3 sequences, with approximately 63% observed a single time. Specimen: tumor-adjacent breast tissue. These receptors came from a female donor with breast cancer. Some clones in this sample may be carry-over from other donors' samples. Both conserved end residues are part of each CDR3. Fields, in order: V gene, clone size, J gene, D gene, CDR3 protein, CDR3 DNA. The D gene is left open where the match is weak. Some rows mark clone size as missing; the rest say once, few, many or name a class of expanded clone.

>TRBV20-1|NA|TRBJ2-7|NA
CSARTTAYEQYF
TGCAGTGCCAGAACTACCGCCTACGAGCAGTACTTC
>TRBV7-9|NA|TRBJ2-1|TRBD1
CASSLSRQGAYNEQFF
TGTGCCAGCAGCTTATCCAGACAGGGGGCTTACAATGAGCAGTTCTTC
>TRBV12-3/TRBV12-4|medium-sized|TRBJ2-7|NA
CASSLNTEQYF
TGTGCCAGCAGTTTAAATACCGAGCAGTACTTC
>TRBV20-1|NA|TRBJ2-5|TRBD2
CSASLLGLAGGETQYF
TGCAGTGCCAGCCTATTAGGACTAGCGGGGGGAGAGACCCAGTACTTC
>TRBV20-1|once|TRBJ2-4|NA
CSAYTSGLAKNIQYF
TGCAGTGCTTACACTAGTGGGCTAGCCAAAAACATTCAGTACTTC
>TRBV7-9|NA|TRBJ2-5|TRBD1
CASSVGEGGLKTQYF
TGTGCCAGCAGCGTTGGGGAAGGGGGCTTGAAGACCCAGTACTTC
>TRBV2|medium-sized|TRBJ2-1|NA
CASSPYEAEQFF
TGTGCCAGCAGTCCCTACGAGGCTGAGCAGTTCTTC
>TRBV10-3|NA|TRBJ2-7|TRBD1
CAISEASTGAEQYF
TGTGCCATCAGTGAGGCCTCAACAGGGGCCGAGCAGTACTTC
>TRBV27|many|TRBJ2-7|NA
CASSRDITYEQYF
TGTGCCAGCAGTCGGGACATTACCTACGAGCAGTACTTC
>TRBV7-9|once|TRBJ2-5|TRBD2
CASSLILAGGRETQYF
TGTGCCAGCAGCTTAATCCTAGCGGGAGGCAGGGAGACCCAGTACTTC
>TRBV10-1|few|TRBJ2-7|NA
CASSDPGRGVYEQYF
TGCGCCAGCAGCGACCCGGGACGGGGAGTCTACGAGCAGTACTTC
>TRBV25-1|NA|TRBJ2-5|TRBD2
CATSGKETQYF
TGTGCCACTAGCGGGAAAGAGACCCAGTACTTC
>TRBV11-3|NA|TRBJ1-6|NA
CASSLMSSYNSPLHF
TGTGCCAGCAGCTTAATGAGCTCCTATAATTCACCCCTCCACTTT
>TRBV30|NA|TRBJ2-3|NA
CAWSGGLSTDTQYF
TGTGCCTGGAGTGGCGGACTTAGCACAGATACGCAGTATTTT
>TRBV12-3/TRBV12-4|NA|TRBJ2-7|TRBD2
CASTCSGRASYEQYF
TGTGCCAGCACCTGTAGCGGGAGGGCCTCCTACGAGCAGTACTTC
>TRBV27|medium-sized|TRBJ2-1|NA
CASSPGTTNNEQFF
TGTGCCAGCAGTCCAGGGACCACAAACAATGAGCAGTTCTTC
>TRBV6-5|many|TRBJ2-2|NA
CASSQRAPGPMNTGELFF
TGTGCCAGCAGTCAAAGGGCTCCGGGACCGATGAACACCGGGGAGCTGTTTTTT
>TRBV24-1|NA|TRBJ2-2|NA
CATEEAGFTGELFF
TGTGCCACCGAAGAGGCAGGGTTCACCGGGGAGCTGTTTTTT
>TRBV4-2|medium-sized|TRBJ2-7|TRBD2
CASSQDTGLGAGEQYF
TGTGCCAGCAGCCAAGATACAGGACTAGGGGCGGGCGAGCAGTACTTC
>TRBV20-1|NA|TRBJ2-1|TRBD2
CSASPTSGDWYNEQFF
TGCAGTGCTAGCCCGACTAGCGGGGACTGGTACAATGAGCAGTTCTTC
>TRBV3-1|many|TRBJ1-5|NA
CASSQDRNRDQPQHF
TGTGCCAGCAGCCAAGATCGAAACAGGGATCAGCCCCAGCATTTT
>TRBV6-5|NA|TRBJ2-3|NA
CASSYSASAIEGDTQYF
TGTGCCAGCAGTTACTCCGCTAGCGCTATCGAGGGAGATACGCAGTATTTT
>TRBV28|NA|TRBJ2-3|NA
CASSWAGVDTQYF
TGTGCCAGCAGTTGGGCAGGGGTAGATACGCAGTATTTT
>TRBV6-2/TRBV6-3|NA|TRBJ1-5|NA
CASTDWSNQPQHF
TGTGCCAGCACGGACTGGAGCAATCAGCCCCAGCATTTT
>TRBV7-3|NA|TRBJ2-7|NA
CASSFGRHSEKQYF
TGTGCCAGCAGCTTCGGACGCCATTCGGAAAAGCAGTACTTC
>TRBV6-5|NA|TRBJ1-6|NA
CASSLMGGGSYNSPLHF
TGTGCCAGCAGCCTTATGGGGGGGGGATCCTATAATTCACCCCTCCACTTT
>TRBV4-1|many|TRBJ2-5|NA
CASSQDPLWAGETQYF
TGCGCCAGCAGCCAAGATCCGCTATGGGCGGGCGAGACCCAGTACTTC
>TRBV5-1|NA|TRBJ2-3|NA
CASSLNPGSTDTQYF
TGCGCCAGCAGCTTGAATCCAGGGAGCACAGATACGCAGTATTTT
>TRBV6-6|NA|TRBJ2-1|NA
CASSPNTGKVGDEQFF
TGTGCCAGCAGCCCAAATACAGGGAAGGTGGGAGATGAGCAGTTCTTC
>TRBV2|medium-sized|TRBJ1-6|NA
CASSGSEDSPLHF
TGTGCCAGCAGCGGTTCCGAGGATTCACCCCTCCACTTT
>TRBV6-6|many|TRBJ1-6|NA
CASSTPTGGKGAPLHF
TGTGCCAGCAGTACACCTACTGGGGGCAAGGGGGCACCCCTCCACTTT
>TRBV27|NA|TRBJ1-3|NA
CASNPSGNTIYF
TGTGCCAGCAACCCCTCTGGAAACACCATATATTTT
>TRBV7-2|NA|TRBJ2-7|TRBD2
CASRGSSGAYEQYF
TGTGCCAGCAGAGGCTCTAGCGGCGCCTACGAGCAGTACTTC